Listed below are T cell receptor beta chains from one sample, sequenced in a study of blood T cells in healthy people across ages. One entry per CDR3 protein results from TCRdb running MiXCR on the 5' RACE reads. In the table there are approximately 1.5 million distinct CDR3 sequences, about 45% of which are singletons. The material sequenced was blood. Source of these receptors: a woman younger than 30 in good health. CDR3s include the opening cysteine and the closing phenylalanine or tryptophan. The D gene is left open where the match is weak. The listing skips clone size in some rows; elsewhere it reads once, few, many or a size class.

V gene: TRBV9
clone size: NA
J gene: TRBJ1-2
D gene: TRBD1
CDR3 length: 16
CDR3 protein: CASSVGFGQVDYGYIF
CDR3 DNA: TGTGCCAGCAGCGTAGGTTTCGGACAGGTCGACTATGGCTACATCTTC

V gene: TRBV6-2/TRBV6-3
clone size: NA
J gene: TRBJ1-2
D gene: NA
CDR3 length: 11
CDR3 protein: CATRNNYGYTF
CDR3 DNA: TGTGCCACGAGGAATAACTATGGCTACACCTTC

V gene: TRBV7-7
clone size: NA
J gene: TRBJ2-3
D gene: TRBD2
CDR3 length: 16
CDR3 protein: CASSSGVAGVVDTQYF
CDR3 DNA: TGTGCTAGCAGCTCCGGAGTAGCGGGAGTTGTAGATACGCAGTATTTT

V gene: TRBV2
clone size: NA
J gene: TRBJ2-1
D gene: NA
CDR3 length: 15
CDR3 protein: CASSEGREVYNEQFF
CDR3 DNA: TGTGCCAGCAGTGAGGGCAGGGAAGTCTACAATGAGCAGTTCTTC

V gene: TRBV15
clone size: NA
J gene: TRBJ1-4
D gene: NA
CDR3 length: 17
CDR3 protein: CATSKWEGRRDDEKLFF
CDR3 DNA: TGTGCCACCAGCAAATGGGAGGGACGACGTGACGATGAAAAACTGTTTTTT

V gene: TRBV4-2
clone size: NA
J gene: TRBJ2-5
D gene: NA
CDR3 length: 13
CDR3 protein: CASSQEGPETQYF
CDR3 DNA: TGTGCCAGCAGCCAAGAGGGCCCGGAGACCCAGTACTTC

V gene: TRBV18
clone size: NA
J gene: TRBJ1-5
D gene: NA
CDR3 length: 18
CDR3 protein: CASSPPGSPVNSNQPQHF
CDR3 DNA: TGTGCCAGCTCACCACCCGGCAGCCCTGTTAATAGCAATCAGCCCCAGCATTTT

V gene: TRBV27
clone size: few
J gene: TRBJ2-3
D gene: NA
CDR3 length: 13
CDR3 protein: CASTLAETDTQYF
CDR3 DNA: TGTGCCAGCACCCTAGCCGAAACAGATACGCAGTATTTT

V gene: TRBV6-5
clone size: few
J gene: TRBJ1-6
D gene: NA
CDR3 length: 14
CDR3 protein: CASSPRGMGSPLHF
CDR3 DNA: TGTGCCAGCAGTCCCCGGGGAATGGGTTCACCCCTCCACTTT

V gene: TRBV30
clone size: NA
J gene: TRBJ2-7
D gene: TRBD1
CDR3 length: 15
CDR3 protein: CAWRKKTGGIYEQYF
CDR3 DNA: TGTGCCTGGAGAAAAAAGACAGGGGGAATCTACGAGCAGTACTTC

V gene: TRBV27
clone size: few
J gene: TRBJ2-7
D gene: TRBD1
CDR3 length: 15
CDR3 protein: CASSYYRGPKYEQYF
CDR3 DNA: TGTGCCAGCAGTTACTACAGGGGGCCGAAATACGAGCAGTACTTC

V gene: TRBV7-9
clone size: NA
J gene: TRBJ2-5
D gene: TRBD2
CDR3 length: 14
CDR3 protein: CASSFGGRGETQYF
CDR3 DNA: TGTGCCAGCAGCTTTGGCGGGAGAGGCGAGACCCAGTACTTC

V gene: TRBV27
clone size: NA
J gene: TRBJ2-7
D gene: TRBD2
CDR3 length: 15
CDR3 protein: CASSLVAGSLSEQYF
CDR3 DNA: TGTGCCAGCAGTTTAGTAGCGGGGTCACTTAGCGAGCAGTACTTC

V gene: TRBV4-1
clone size: many
J gene: TRBJ2-5
D gene: TRBD2
CDR3 length: 14
CDR3 protein: CASSQVLAGETQYF
CDR3 DNA: TGCGCCAGCAGCCAAGTTCTAGCGGGAGAGACCCAGTACTTC

V gene: TRBV20-1
clone size: NA
J gene: TRBJ1-6
D gene: NA
CDR3 length: 15
CDR3 protein: CSARVRAPYNSPLHF
CDR3 DNA: TGCAGTGCTAGAGTTAGAGCCCCCTATAATTCACCCCTCCACTTT

V gene: TRBV27
clone size: NA
J gene: TRBJ2-1
D gene: TRBD2
CDR3 length: 14
CDR3 protein: CASRLAGSNNEQFF
CDR3 DNA: TGTGCCAGCCGTCTAGCGGGGTCAAACAATGAGCAGTTCTTC

V gene: TRBV3-1
clone size: NA
J gene: TRBJ2-3
D gene: TRBD1
CDR3 length: 16
CDR3 protein: CASSQRGQGVSDTQYF
CDR3 DNA: TGTGCCAGCAGCCAACGTGGACAGGGGGTTTCAGATACGCAGTATTTT

V gene: TRBV3-1
clone size: many
J gene: TRBJ2-7
D gene: TRBD2
CDR3 length: 15
CDR3 protein: CASSHLTSGSYEQYF
CDR3 DNA: TGTGCCAGCAGCCACCTAACTAGCGGGAGTTACGAGCAGTACTTC

V gene: TRBV15
clone size: few
J gene: TRBJ2-1
D gene: NA
CDR3 length: 15
CDR3 protein: CATSRVVGSYNEQFF
CDR3 DNA: TGTGCCACCAGCAGAGTAGTCGGGTCCTACAATGAGCAGTTCTTC

V gene: TRBV29-1
clone size: once
J gene: TRBJ1-1
D gene: NA
CDR3 length: 14
CDR3 protein: CSVDEGGRGTEAFF
CDR3 DNA: TGCAGCGTTGACGAGGGGGGCCGGGGCACTGAAGCTTTCTTT

V gene: TRBV12-3/TRBV12-4
clone size: few
J gene: TRBJ1-4
D gene: NA
CDR3 length: 17
CDR3 protein: CASSPGSGVRPNEKLFF
CDR3 DNA: TGTGCCAGCAGTCCTGGTTCAGGGGTGAGACCTAATGAAAAACTGTTTTTT

V gene: TRBV9
clone size: NA
J gene: TRBJ1-4
D gene: TRBD1
CDR3 length: 16
CDR3 protein: CASSVGQQELNEKPFF
CDR3 DNA: TGTGCCAGCAGCGTGGGACAGCAGGAATTAAATGAAAAACCGTTTTTT

V gene: TRBV4-1
clone size: NA
J gene: TRBJ2-3
D gene: TRBD2
CDR3 length: 17
CDR3 protein: CASSQDTTAGDTDTQYF
CDR3 DNA: TGCGCCAGCAGCCAAGATACCACAGCGGGGGACACAGATACGCAGTATTTT

V gene: TRBV2
clone size: few
J gene: TRBJ2-3
D gene: NA
CDR3 length: 14
CDR3 protein: CASIFPTVTDTQYF
CDR3 DNA: TGTGCCAGCATCTTCCCAACAGTCACAGATACGCAGTATTTT

V gene: TRBV5-1
clone size: few
J gene: TRBJ2-1
D gene: TRBD1
CDR3 length: 14
CDR3 protein: CASSLGQGFSEQFF
CDR3 DNA: TGCGCCAGCAGCTTAGGACAGGGATTCTCTGAGCAGTTCTTC

V gene: TRBV12-3/TRBV12-4
clone size: NA
J gene: TRBJ2-4
D gene: NA
CDR3 length: 15
CDR3 protein: CASSLFPNAKNIRYF
CDR3 DNA: TGTGCCAGCAGTTTATTCCCAAACGCCAAAAACATTCGGTACTTC

V gene: TRBV6-5
clone size: NA
J gene: TRBJ2-3
D gene: NA
CDR3 length: 15
CDR3 protein: CASSQRDSSTDTQYF
CDR3 DNA: TGTGCCAGCAGTCAACGGGACTCTAGCACAGATACGCAGTATTTT